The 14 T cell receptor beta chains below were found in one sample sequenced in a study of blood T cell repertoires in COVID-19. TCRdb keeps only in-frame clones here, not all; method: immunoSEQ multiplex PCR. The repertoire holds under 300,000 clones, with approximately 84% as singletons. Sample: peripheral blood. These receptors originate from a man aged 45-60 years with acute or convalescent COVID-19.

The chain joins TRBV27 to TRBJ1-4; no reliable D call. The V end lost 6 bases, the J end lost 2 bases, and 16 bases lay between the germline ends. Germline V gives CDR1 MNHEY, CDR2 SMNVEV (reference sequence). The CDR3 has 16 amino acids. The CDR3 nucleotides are TGTGCCAGCAGAACCGTCGGGGTTTTCACTAATGAAAAACTGTTTTTT. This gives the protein CASRTVGVFTNEKLFF.

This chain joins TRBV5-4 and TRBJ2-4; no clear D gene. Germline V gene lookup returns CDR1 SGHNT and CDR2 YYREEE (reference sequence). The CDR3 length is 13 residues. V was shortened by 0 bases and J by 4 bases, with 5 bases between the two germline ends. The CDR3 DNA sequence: TGTGCCAGCAGCTTGGCACAGAAAAACATTCAGTACTTC. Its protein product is CASSLAQKNIQYF.

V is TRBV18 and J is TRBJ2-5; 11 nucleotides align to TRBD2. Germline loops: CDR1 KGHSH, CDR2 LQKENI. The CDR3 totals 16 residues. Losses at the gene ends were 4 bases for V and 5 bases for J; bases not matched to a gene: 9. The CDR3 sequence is CASSRRTSGSSETQYF. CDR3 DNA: TGTGCCAGCTCACGTCGAACTAGCGGGAGTAGCGAGACCCAGTACTTC.

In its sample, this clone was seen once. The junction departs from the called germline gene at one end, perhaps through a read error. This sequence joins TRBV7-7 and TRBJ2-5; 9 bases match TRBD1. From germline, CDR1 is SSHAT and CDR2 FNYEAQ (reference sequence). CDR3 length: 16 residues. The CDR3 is CASSYGQGLFQETQYF. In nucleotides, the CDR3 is TGTGCTAGCAGCTACGGACAGGGGCTATTTCAAGAGACCCAGTACTTC.

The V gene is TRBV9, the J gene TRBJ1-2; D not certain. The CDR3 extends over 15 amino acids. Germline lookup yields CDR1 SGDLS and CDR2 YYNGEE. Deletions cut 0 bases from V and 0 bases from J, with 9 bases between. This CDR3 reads CASSVEGRANYGYTF. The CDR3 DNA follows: TGTGCCAGCAGCGTAGAAGGGAGAGCTAACTATGGCTACACCTTC.

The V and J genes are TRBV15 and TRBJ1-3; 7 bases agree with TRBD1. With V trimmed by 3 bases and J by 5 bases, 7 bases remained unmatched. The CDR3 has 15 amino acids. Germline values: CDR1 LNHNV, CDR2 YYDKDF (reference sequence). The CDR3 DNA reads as TGTGCCACCAGCAGCTACAGGGGCACAAGAAACACCATATATTTT. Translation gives CATSSYRGTRNTIYF.

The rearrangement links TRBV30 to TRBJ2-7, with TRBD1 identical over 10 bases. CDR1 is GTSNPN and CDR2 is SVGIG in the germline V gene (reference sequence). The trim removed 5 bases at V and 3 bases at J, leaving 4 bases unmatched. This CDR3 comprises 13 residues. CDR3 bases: TGTGCCTGGTTAGACAGGGGGCTCTACGAGCAGTACTTC. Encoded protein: CAWLDRGLYEQYF.

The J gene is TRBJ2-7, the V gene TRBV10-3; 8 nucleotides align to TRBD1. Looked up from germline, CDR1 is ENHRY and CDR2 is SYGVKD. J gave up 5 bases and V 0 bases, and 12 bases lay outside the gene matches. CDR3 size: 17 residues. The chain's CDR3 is CAISESMSGGQKDEQYF. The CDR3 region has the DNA TGTGCCATCAGTGAGTCGATGTCAGGGGGCCAGAAAGACGAGCAGTACTTC.

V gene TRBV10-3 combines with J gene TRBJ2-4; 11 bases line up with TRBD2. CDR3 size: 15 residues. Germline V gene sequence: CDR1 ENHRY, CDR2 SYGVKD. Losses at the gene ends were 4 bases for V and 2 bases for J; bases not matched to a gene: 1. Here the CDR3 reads CAISVAGGPKNIQYF. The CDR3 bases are TGTGCCATCAGTGTAGCGGGGGGGCCCAAAAACATTCAGTACTTC.

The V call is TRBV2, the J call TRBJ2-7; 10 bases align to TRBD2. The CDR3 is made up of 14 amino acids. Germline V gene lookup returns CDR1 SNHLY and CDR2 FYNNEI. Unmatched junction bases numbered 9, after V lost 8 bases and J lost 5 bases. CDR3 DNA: TGTGCCAGCCAAAGGGGACTAGCGTCCGACGAGCAGTACTTC. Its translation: CASQRGLASDEQYF.

CDR3 bases: TGCGCCAGCAGCTCGGACTCCTTGGGGGAGCAGTTCTTC. Its protein product is CASSSDSLGEQFF. V and J are TRBV5-1 and TRBJ2-1; a weak D match, TRBD2 (5 bases). Trimming took 3 bases from V and 10 from J, leaving 14 bases between them. CDR1 SGHRS and CDR2 YFSETQ come from the germline V gene. The CDR3 is 13 amino acids.

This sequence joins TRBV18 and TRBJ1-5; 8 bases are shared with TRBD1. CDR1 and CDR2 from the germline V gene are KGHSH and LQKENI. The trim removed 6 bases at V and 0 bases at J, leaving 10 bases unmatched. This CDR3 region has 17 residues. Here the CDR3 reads CASSQGQASYSNQPQHF. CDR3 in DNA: TGTGCCAGCTCCCAGGGACAGGCAAGCTATAGCAATCAGCCCCAGCATTTT.

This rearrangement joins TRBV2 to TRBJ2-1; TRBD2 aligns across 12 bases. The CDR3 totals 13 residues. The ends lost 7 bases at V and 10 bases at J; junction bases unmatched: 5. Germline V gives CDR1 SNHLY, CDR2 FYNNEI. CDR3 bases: TGTGCCAGCAACGGACTAGCGGGATCCGAGCAGTTCTTC. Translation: CASNGLAGSEQFF.

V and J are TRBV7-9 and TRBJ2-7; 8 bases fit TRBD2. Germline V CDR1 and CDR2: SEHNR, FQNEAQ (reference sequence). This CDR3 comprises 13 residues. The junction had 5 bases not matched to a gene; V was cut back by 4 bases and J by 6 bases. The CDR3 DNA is TGTGCCAGCAGCTCCGGGACTAGGAGCGAGCAGTACTTC. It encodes CASSSGTRSEQYF.